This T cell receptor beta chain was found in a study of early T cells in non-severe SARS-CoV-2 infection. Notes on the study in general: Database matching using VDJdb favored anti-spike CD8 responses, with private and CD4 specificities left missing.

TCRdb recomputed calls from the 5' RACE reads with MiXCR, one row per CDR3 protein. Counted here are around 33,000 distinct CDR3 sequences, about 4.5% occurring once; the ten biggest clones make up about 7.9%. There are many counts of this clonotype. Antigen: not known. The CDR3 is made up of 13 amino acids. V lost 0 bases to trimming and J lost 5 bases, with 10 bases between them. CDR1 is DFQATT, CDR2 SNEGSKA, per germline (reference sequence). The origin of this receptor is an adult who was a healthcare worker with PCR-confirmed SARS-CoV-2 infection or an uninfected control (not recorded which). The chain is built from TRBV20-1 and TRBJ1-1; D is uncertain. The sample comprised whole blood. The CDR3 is CSARDLTETEAFF. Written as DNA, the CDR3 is TGCAGTGCTAGAGATTTGACGGAAACTGAAGCTTTCTTT.